This T cell receptor beta chain was sequenced for a study of blood T cell repertoires in COVID-19. From germline, CDR1 is DFQATT and CDR2 SNEGSKA (reference sequence). The CDR3 loop spans 17 amino acids. J gave up 1 base and V 3 bases, and 10 bases lay outside the gene matches. Sequencing was performed with immunoSEQ multiplex PCR; in TCRdb, only in-frame clones are kept and a portion is missing. Of 84,000 or so clones in the sample, around 83% were seen once. There are a few counts of this clone. The sequence was collected from a man older than 75 with active or convalescent COVID-19. Sequencing was done on a sample of peripheral blood. The rearrangement uses TRBV20-1 and TRBJ2-3; 10 nucleotides match TRBD2. The CDR3 reads CSASEWFLAGGTDTQYF. The CDR3 DNA is TGCAGTGCTAGTGAGTGGTTTCTAGCGGGGGGCACAGATACGCAGTATTTT.